This T cell receptor beta chain came from a study of blood T cell repertoires in COVID-19. Study-wide background: Acute and convalescent COVID-19 samples came from the United States, Italy and Spain. Sources were T cells, B-cell-depleted T cells, or PBMCs; the material itself was cDNA or gDNA.

This clone came up once. Looked up from germline, CDR1 is LGHNA and CDR2 is YNFKEQ. The CDR3 totals 16 residues. Trimming pared 2 bases from V and 8 bases from J, leaving 16 bases between. In the authors' methods: Estimation of nucleated cell counts relied on the amplification of reference gene primers. Measured with immunoSEQ multiplex PCR; TCRdb has only the in-frame clones, and not every one. The D gene and trimming were derived from the DNA, and the V and J assignments and clone size from that table. Among 200,000 to 250,000 clones listed, 70% to 90% were seen once. The receptor comes from a woman between 35 and 50 years old who had recovered from COVID-19. Sequences were obtained from peripheral blood. This rearrangement joins TRBV4-2 to TRBJ1-6; a weak D match, TRBD1 (5 bases). The CDR3 DNA is TGTGCCAGCAGCCAATCTCCGACCGTAGGGGATTCACCCCTCCACTTT. Its protein product is CASSQSPTVGDSPLHF.